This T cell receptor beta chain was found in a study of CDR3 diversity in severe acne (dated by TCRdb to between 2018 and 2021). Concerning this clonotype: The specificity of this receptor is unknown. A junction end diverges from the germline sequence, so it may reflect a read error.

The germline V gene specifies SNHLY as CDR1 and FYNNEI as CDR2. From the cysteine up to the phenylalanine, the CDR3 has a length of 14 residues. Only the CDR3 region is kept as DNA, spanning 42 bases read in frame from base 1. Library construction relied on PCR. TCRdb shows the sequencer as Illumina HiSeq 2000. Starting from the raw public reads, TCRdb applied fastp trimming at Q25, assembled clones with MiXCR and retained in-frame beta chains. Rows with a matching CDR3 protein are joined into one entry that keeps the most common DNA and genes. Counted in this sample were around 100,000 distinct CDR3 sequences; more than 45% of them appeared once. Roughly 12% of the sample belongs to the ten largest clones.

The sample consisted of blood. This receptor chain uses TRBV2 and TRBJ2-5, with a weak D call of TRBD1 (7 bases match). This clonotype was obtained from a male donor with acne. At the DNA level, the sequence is TGTGCCAGCAGTTACGGCAGGGGGGCAGAGGCCCAGTACTTC. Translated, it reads CASSYGRGAEAQYF.